The clone carrying this TCR beta chain was seen ten or more times. This sample was included in a study of CD8+CD57+ T cells in acquired aplastic anemia. CDR3 and TCR beta VDJ profiling relied on genomic DNA as the template. Via MiXCR, TCRdb re-called the reads, giving one row per CDR3 protein. This sample has 200,000 to 250,000 distinct CDR3 sequences, with 34% found just once. The receptor comes from a human donor in good health, serving as a control. The sample consisted of sorted CD4+, CD8+, or CD8+CD57+ T cells (not recorded which) from PBMCs.

The CDR3 is CASSLQTGGTDTQYF. The CDR3 bases are TGTGCCAGCAGCTTACAGACAGGGGGTACAGATACGCAGTATTTT. This chain links TRBV11-1 with TRBJ2-3; 9 bases fit TRBD1. The junction had 3 bases not matched to a gene; V was cut back by 2 bases and J by 3 bases. From germline, CDR1 is SGHAT and CDR2 FQDESV (reference sequence). This CDR3 is built from 15 residues.